Shown below are 13 T cell receptor beta chains from a single sample sequenced in a study of beta chain features in type 1 diabetes. Findings of the study overall: Within each of all four CD4+ subsets, Type 1 diabetes patients had TCRB CDR3s that were moderately but significantly shorter.

For these TCRs, the target antigens are not known. The whole isolated RNA underwent reverse transcription, so sequencing captured expressed TCRB transcripts. The protocol was immunoSEQ multiplex PCR, while the TCRdb copy is restricted to in-frame clones and leaves out a portion. The sample has 300,000 or so clones, around 9.7% seen once. Sequencing input: central memory CD4+ T cells from blood. The receptors stem from a man aged 30 to 39 with type 1 diabetes.

The CDR3 sequence: CASSLRTGPFSYNEQFF. CDR3 nucleotide sequence: TGCGCCAGCAGCTTGCGGACAGGACCCTTCTCCTACAATGAGCAGTTCTTC. This chain links TRBV5-1 with TRBJ2-1; 7 bases match TRBD1. The CDR3 has 17 residues. Trimming took 1 base from V and 0 from J; bases not matched to a gene: 7. Germline V lookup: CDR1 SGHRS, CDR2 YFSETQ.

This clone was recorded a few times. The chain links TRBV28 to TRBJ2-7; 7 bases agree with TRBD2. The germline V gene has CDR1 MDHEN and CDR2 SYDVKM. Trimming took 7 bases from V and 4 from J; bases not matched to a gene: 7. The CDR3 totals 13 residues. The CDR3 is CASTSSGAYEQYF. The CDR3 DNA follows: TGTGCCAGCACCTCGAGCGGGGCGTACGAGCAGTACTTC.

This clone was counted many times. This rearrangement joins TRBV6-6 to TRBJ1-3; TRBD1 is a possible D gene (6 bases). The CDR3 consists of 14 residues. Germline-derived CDR1 and CDR2 are MNHNY and SVGAGI (reference sequence). V was cut by 4 bases and J by 0 bases, with 7 bases left in between. This chain's CDR3 is CASSLQGSGNTIYF. The CDR3 DNA follows: TGTGCCAGCAGTTTACAGGGCTCTGGAAACACCATATATTTT.

The rearrangement joins TRBV7-9 to TRBJ1-1; D not resolved. The CDR3 has 15 residues. Looked up from germline, CDR1 is SEHNR and CDR2 is FQNEAQ (reference sequence). V lost 1 base and J lost 1, with 10 bases in between. CDR3 protein: CASSLGQSTNTEAFF. The DNA for the CDR3 is TGTGCCAGCAGCTTAGGGCAGTCGACGAACACTGAAGCTTTCTTT. The variable domain in full, completed from reference TRBV7-9 and TRBJ1-1, reads DTGVSQNPRHKITKRGQNVTFRCDPISEHNRLYWYRQTLGQGPEFLTYFQNEAQLEKSRLLSDRFSAERPKGSFSTLEIQRTEQGDSAMYLCASSLGQSTNTEAFFGQGTRLTVV.

This clone has more than one count but fewer than ten. This chain uses TRBV6-5 with TRBJ2-5; D could derive from TRBD1 or TRBD2 (5 bases each). The germline V and J ends were trimmed by 0 bases and 7 bases, with 18 bases remaining between them. CDR1 and CDR2 from the germline V gene are MNHEY and SVGAGI. The CDR3 is made up of 16 amino acids. The CDR3 sequence: CASSYSPPGDGGTQYF. The CDR3 nucleotides read TGTGCCAGCAGTTACTCGCCCCCCGGGGATGGGGGGACCCAGTACTTC.

This clone was observed a few times. The V call is TRBV7-2, the J call TRBJ1-2, with D tentatively TRBD1 (6 bases). This CDR3 is built from 13 residues. The germline gives CDR1 SGHTA, CDR2 FQGNSA. V gave up 5 bases and J gave up 6 bases, with 13 bases separating them. The CDR3, as DNA: TGTGCCAGCAGCCTGGTGGACAGCAATGGCTACACCTTC. Its translation is CASSLVDSNGYTF.

The chain employs TRBV29-1 and TRBJ2-1; 9 bases line up with TRBD2. CDR3 length: 16 residues. Germline V lookup: CDR1 SQVTM, CDR2 ANQGSEA. After removal of 2 bases from V and 10 bases from J, the junction contained 15 bases not matched to a gene. The CDR3 region is CSVEPNLASGIGEQFF. CDR3 nucleotides: TGCAGCGTTGAACCCAATTTAGCTAGCGGGATAGGGGAGCAGTTCTTC.

Here the CDR3 reads CASSLGGVGVETQYF. The CDR3 DNA reads TGCGCCAGCAGCTTGGGAGGGGTAGGGGTCGAGACCCAGTACTTC. V is TRBV5-1 and J is TRBJ2-5; either TRBD1 or TRBD2 may supply D (5 bases each). The CDR3 loop spans 15 amino acids. Between the trimmed V and J ends, which lost 0 bases and 5 bases, there was a span of 14 bases. CDR1 is SGHRS and CDR2 is YFSETQ in the germline V gene.

This clone has a handful of counts. The chain is built from TRBV7-2 and TRBJ2-3, with D tentatively TRBD1 or TRBD2 (5 bases each). Germline V lookup: CDR1 SGHTA, CDR2 FQGNSA. With 5 bases removed from V and 6 bases from J, the gap between germline ends came to 9 bases. This CDR3 is built from 12 residues. CDR3 DNA sequence: TGTGCCAGCAGCCGGGGCTGGGATACGCAGTATTTT. Translating it yields CASSRGWDTQYF.

This clone has more than one count but fewer than ten. The chain uses TRBV19 and TRBJ2-3; D unresolved. In germline, CDR1 is LNHDA, CDR2 SQIVND (reference sequence). V shed 2 bases and J shed 0 bases, with 9 bases lying between them. There are 15 residues in the CDR3. The CDR3: CASSISGSSTDTQYF. The CDR3 DNA reads TGTGCCAGTAGTATATCTGGCTCTAGCACAGATACGCAGTATTTT.

The genes are TRBV28 and TRBJ2-7, with D tentatively TRBD2 (5 bases). The CDR3 is 12 amino acids. V was trimmed by 8 bases and J by 6 bases, leaving 14 bases between them. CDR1 and CDR2 from the germline V gene are MDHEN and SYDVKM. The CDR3 region has the DNA TGTGCCAGCCCTAGTCCGGCGGGCGAGCAGTACTTC. Residues: CASPSPAGEQYF. The entire variable domain, with the rest obtained from reference TRBV28 and TRBJ2-7, is as follows: DVKVTQSSRYLVKRTGEKVFLECVQDMDHENMFWYRQDPGLGLRLIYFSYDVKMKEKGDIPEGYSVSREKKERFSLILESASTNQTSMYLCASPSPAGEQYFGPGTRLTVT.

The V call is TRBV7-2, the J call TRBJ2-5; 14 bases map to TRBD2. The CDR3 sequence is 19 residues long. The ends lost 1 base at V and 8 bases at J; junction bases unmatched: 15. Germline V lookup: CDR1 SGHTA, CDR2 FQGNSA. CDR3 nucleotides: TGTGCCAGCAGCTTAGGGCCTGGGACTAGCGGGGGACTCCAAGGAACCCAGTACTTC. Encoded protein: CASSLGPGTSGGLQGTQYF.

The sample holds a few counts of this clone. This chain uses TRBV11-3 with TRBJ2-3, with 8 bases lining up with TRBD2. The CDR3 spans 17 residues. In germline, CDR1 is SGHNT, CDR2 YENEEA. The ends lost 1 base at V and 4 bases at J; junction bases unmatched: 10. DNA for the CDR3: TGTGCCAGCAGCTTAGTTGGGGCGCGCGGGGGGCCAGATACGCAGTATTTT. Amino acids: CASSLVGARGGPDTQYF.